The T cell receptor (beta chain) described here comes from a study of blood T cell repertoires in COVID-19. Study details: The United States, Italy and Spain were the sources of the acute and convalescent COVID-19 samples.

CDR1 and CDR2 (germline): SNHLY, FYNNEI. The CDR3 sequence is 14 residues long. V was shortened by 8 bases and J by 7 bases, with 18 bases between the two germline ends. Those who participated ranged in age from about 18 to 89 years and resided in about two dozen US areas. Researchers sorted participants into cohorts using their self-reported clinical history. Authors' processing steps: Amplification from reference gene primers served as the basis for estimated nucleated cell counts. Only in-frame clones appear in the TCRdb table, and some are missing; sequencing was by immunoSEQ multiplex PCR. That table gives V, J and clone size, and the DNA gave D and trimming. The sample consists of around 230,000 clones, 75% to 90% of them appearing once.

This clonotype originated in a middle-aged woman with acute COVID-19. The material sequenced was PBMCs or T cells enriched from blood (not recorded which). V gene TRBV2 combines with J gene TRBJ1-3, with unresolved D. The CDR3 spells CASVNRADRNTIYF. Here the CDR3 DNA reads TGTGCCAGCGTAAACAGAGCCGATAGGAACACCATATATTTT.